These 2 T cell receptor beta chains were all obtained from the same sample, sequenced in a study of CD8+CD57+ T cells in acquired aplastic anemia (dated by TCRdb to the late 2010s). Patients chosen for sequencing had shown expansion of CD8+CD57+ cells by flow cytometry. The data were produced on an Illumina HiSeq 2000. TCR beta VDJ combination and CDR3 sequence profiling used genomic DNA as the template. TCRdb reprocessed the public reads (quality trimming at Q25 with fastp, clone calling with MiXCR) and kept in-frame beta chains. CDR3 protein sequences are deduplicated, and each keeps its most common genes and DNA. In all, the sample holds more than 150,000 distinct CDR3 sequences, and just under 50% of those were seen once. Together, the top ten hold about 8.8% of the sample. The sample taken for sequencing was sorted CD4+, CD8+, or CD8+CD57+ T cells (not recorded which) from PBMCs. The receptors were sampled from a human donor with aplastic anemia.

As regards this clonotype: Just one base apart from a much larger clone, this may be a read error. The chain combines TRBV2 with TRBJ1-1; D not resolved. Germline values: CDR1 SNHLY, CDR2 FYNNEI. The CDR3 covers 14 residues. The V gene lost 0 bases and the J gene lost 10 bases, with 15 bases spanning the gap. Here the CDR3 DNA reads TGTGCCAGCAGTGAAGCGACGGAACTTAACGGAGCTTTCTTT. Translating it yields CASSEATELNGAFF.

On this clonotype: This may stem from a read error, because a much larger clone lies one nucleotide away. The chain links TRBV12-5 to TRBJ2-7, with D perhaps matching TRBD1 (6 bases). Germline lookup yields CDR1 LGHNT and CDR2 FRNRAP. V gave up 0 bases and J gave up 6 bases, with 18 bases separating them. The CDR3 consists of 16 residues. CDR3 nucleotide sequence: TGTGCTAGTGGTTTGGTAGTGGACAGACCCCCCGTCGAGCAGTACTTC. As protein: CASGLVVDRPPVEQYF.